This TCR beta chain came from a study of cytotoxic CD8 clonotypes in ibrutinib-treated CLL. CDR1 and CDR2 (germline): SEHNR, FQNEAQ (reference sequence). The V gene lost 5 bases and the J gene lost 7 bases, with 14 bases spanning the gap. CDR3 length: 14 residues. TCRdb's copy holds only in-frame clones and misses some; the assay was immunoSEQ multiplex PCR. Of some 130,000 clones listed, approximately 85% are singletons. The J gene is TRBJ1-4, the V gene TRBV7-9, with a possible D match to TRBD1 (5 bases). Sequenced material: PBMCs, taken after 24 months of ibrutinib treatment. This TCR was recovered from a human donor with chronic lymphocytic leukemia. Written as DNA, the CDR3 is TGTGCCAGCAGCCCCTTGACAGATGGTGAAAAACTGTTTTTT. It is translated as CASSPLTDGEKLFF.